Each of the 26 T cell receptor beta chains below was sequenced from the same sample in a study of shared clonotypes between healthy human individuals. Method: immunoSEQ multiplex PCR; TCRdb's copy keeps in-frame clones and lacks some. Among 2 million to 2.5 million clones, 90% to 97% were seen once, and the ten largest hold around 0.13%. The specimen was naive CD4+ T cells sorted from blood. Subset meaning: CD45RA+ positively selected. The receptors here all came from a man between 18 and 29 years old in good health.

The sample holds one count of this clone. The chain has TRBV9 and TRBJ2-5; 14 bases fit TRBD2. V lost 4 bases and J lost 5; bases outside the gene matches: 10. CDR3 size: 17 residues. Germline V gene sequence: CDR1 SGDLS, CDR2 YYNGEE. The CDR3 loop reads CASSSRLAGGPGETQYF. CDR3 nucleotides: TGTGCCAGCAGCTCCAGACTAGCGGGAGGGCCCGGGGAGACCCAGTACTTC.

The rearrangement uses TRBV5-6 and TRBJ2-1, with 15 bases aligning to TRBD2. CDR1 and CDR2 from the germline V gene are SGHDT and YYEEEE. The CDR3 runs to 15 residues. Trimming cost V 3 bases and J 7 bases; bases outside gene matches: 2. As DNA, the CDR3 is TGTGCCAGCAGCTATGGACTAGCGGGGGGGAATGAGCAGTTCTTC. Protein product: CASSYGLAGGNEQFF.

This sequence joins TRBV7-3 and TRBJ1-1; 7 positions match TRBD1. The CDR3 length is 16 residues. Trimming at V came to 4 bases and at J to 0 bases, leaving 8 bases not matched to a gene. Germline-derived CDR1 and CDR2 are SGHTA and FQGTGA. DNA for the CDR3: TGTGCCAGCAGCTCGACAGGGAGGGGAATGAACACTGAAGCTTTCTTT. Translated: CASSSTGRGMNTEAFF.

Comments on this clone: Other nucleotide sequences in the sample specify the same CDR3. This rearrangement joins TRBV4-1 to TRBJ1-6; 10 positions agree with TRBD1. Germline V gene data show CDR1 as MGHRA and CDR2 as YSYEKL. CDR3 length: 14 amino acids. J was trimmed by 7 bases and V by 4 bases; bases with no gene match: 1. CDR3 nucleotide sequence: TGCGCCAGCAGCCGGGACAGGGGAAATTCACCCCTCCACTTT. This gives the protein CASSRDRGNSPLHF.

This clone showed up just once. The V call is TRBV7-2, the J call TRBJ2-1; 11 bases match TRBD2. J lost 4 bases, V lost 1 base, and 3 bases had no gene match. Germline-derived CDR1 and CDR2 are SGHTA and FQGNSA. The CDR3 is made up of 16 amino acids. CDR3 nucleotides: TGTGCCAGCAGCTTAGGGGGACTAGCGGTTTACAATGAGCAGTTCTTC. Translation gives CASSLGGLAVYNEQFF.

The chain recombines TRBV6-1 with TRBJ1-1; D ambiguous. The CDR3 runs to 13 residues. V was pared by 5 bases and J by 4 bases, with 11 bases between. The V gene's germline CDR1 is MNHNS and CDR2 SASEGT. CDR3 DNA sequence: TGTGCCAGCAGTAGAAAGGTTATCACTGAAGCTTTCTTT. As protein: CASSRKVITEAFF.

This chain uses TRBV28 with TRBJ1-4; D is uncertain. This CDR3 has 12 amino acids. The ends were cut back, 5 bases at V and 6 bases at J, with 7 bases in the middle. Germline CDR1 MDHEN, CDR2 SYDVKM. The chain's CDR3 is CASSVYDEKLFF. For the CDR3, the DNA is TGTGCCAGCAGTGTATACGATGAAAAACTGTTTTTT. The entire variable domain, with the rest obtained from reference TRBV28 and TRBJ1-4, is as follows: DVKVTQSSRYLVKRTGEKVFLECVQDMDHENMFWYRQDPGLGLRLIYFSYDVKMKEKGDIPEGYSVSREKKERFSLILESASTNQTSMYLCASSVYDEKLFFGSGTQLSVL.

This clone has just one count. Different DNA sequences within this sample yield the same CDR3. The chain is built from TRBV5-1 and TRBJ1-3; TRBD1 matches 10 bases. The CDR3 consists of 16 residues. CDR1 is SGHRS, CDR2 YFSETQ, per germline. The J segment lost 1 base and the V segment lost 0 bases, leaving 1 base of the junction unmatched. The CDR3 DNA reads TGCGCCAGCAGCTTGGGACAGGGGGCTTCTGGAAACACCATATATTTT. It specifies CASSLGQGASGNTIYF.

The rearrangement uses TRBV25-1 and TRBJ2-1, with a tentative D call TRBD1 (6 bases). Per germline, CDR1 MGHDK and CDR2 SYGVNS. CDR3 length: 13 amino acids. V was trimmed by 6 bases and J by 8 bases, leaving 14 bases between them. The chain's CDR3 is CASRMGANHEQFF. Written as DNA, the CDR3 is TGTGCCAGCAGGATGGGGGCAAATCATGAGCAGTTCTTC. The whole variable domain, remainder taken from reference TRBV25-1 and TRBJ2-1, is EADIYQTPRYLVIGTGKKITLECSQTMGHDKMYWYQQDPGMELHLIHYSYGVNSTEKGDLSSESTVSRIRTEHFPLTLESARPSHTSQYLCASRMGANHEQFFGPGTRLTVL.

The V and J genes are TRBV6-6 and TRBJ1-1, with D possibly matching TRBD1 (6 bases). The CDR3 is 14 amino acids. Trimming removed 5 bases at V and 4 bases at J, with 14 bases between. Germline lookup yields CDR1 MNHNY and CDR2 SVGAGI (reference sequence). The CDR3 coding sequence is TGTGCCAGCAGTAAGGGGGTACCGGGCACTGAAGCTTTCTTT. This codes for CASSKGVPGTEAFF.

The V gene is TRBV7-2, the J gene TRBJ2-5; TRBD1 agrees at 7 bases. Trimming removed 4 bases from V and 5 bases from J; junction bases left unmatched: 7. CDR1 is SGHTA and CDR2 is FQGNSA in the germline V gene. This CDR3 is built from 14 residues. This chain's CDR3 is CASSSSGGRETQYF. For the CDR3, the DNA is TGTGCCAGCAGCTCCTCAGGGGGTCGCGAGACCCAGTACTTC.

V gene TRBV10-2 combines with J gene TRBJ2-6; 9 positions match TRBD1. V lost 0 bases to trimming and J lost 0 bases; unmatched junction nucleotides: 3. The germline V gene encodes CDR1 WSHSY and CDR2 SAAADI. The CDR3 has 18 amino acids. The CDR3 bases are TGCGCCAGCAGTGAGTCGGGACAGGGACGCTCTGGGGCCAACGTCCTGACTTTC. Translated, it gives CASSESGQGRSGANVLTF.

This chain connects TRBV7-9 to TRBJ2-7, with TRBD1 identical over 7 bases. Germline trimming cut 5 bases from V and 0 bases from J; bases unmatched to any gene: 7. The CDR3 extends over 15 amino acids. Germline loops: CDR1 SEHNR, CDR2 FQNEAQ (reference sequence). CDR3 loop: CASSLEQGSSYEQYF. Written as DNA, the CDR3 is TGTGCCAGCAGCCTAGAACAGGGGTCCTCCTACGAGCAGTACTTC.

The chain is built from TRBV20-1 and TRBJ1-1; TRBD1 matches at 8 bases. J lost 8 bases, V lost 6 bases, and 5 bases had no gene match. The CDR3 has 11 residues. Germline-derived CDR1 and CDR2 are DFQATT and SNEGSKA (reference sequence). In nucleotides, the CDR3 is TGCAGTGCGCTGGGACAGGCGGAAGCTTTCTTT. This sequence encodes CSALGQAEAFF.

V is TRBV30 and J is TRBJ2-7; D unclear. The CDR3 consists of 11 residues. Trimming stripped 3 bases from V and 2 bases from J, with 5 bases between. Germline V gene sequence: CDR1 GTSNPN, CDR2 SVGIG (reference sequence). CDR3 sequence reads: CAWRDPYEQYF. For the CDR3, the DNA is TGTGCCTGGAGAGACCCCTACGAGCAGTACTTC.

This clone came up a few times. The chain has TRBV19 and TRBJ1-5; TRBD1 might be the D (5 bases). CDR3 length: 14 residues. Germline V gives CDR1 LNHDA, CDR2 SQIVND (reference sequence). The germline V and J ends were trimmed by 1 base and 9 bases, with 13 bases remaining between them. Here the CDR3 DNA reads TGTGCCAGTAGTATAGGAGCAGGGACCGGGCCCCAGCATTTT. It yields the protein CASSIGAGTGPQHF. Complete variable domain (other parts from reference TRBV19 and TRBJ1-5): DGGITQSPKYLFRKEGQNVTLSCEQNLNHDAMYWYRQDPGQGLRLIYYSQIVNDFQKGDIAEGYSVSREKKESFPLTVTSAQKNPTAFYLCASSIGAGTGPQHFGDGTRLSIL.

The V and J genes are TRBV5-1 and TRBJ1-2; D perhaps matches TRBD1 (6 bases). V was shortened by 4 bases and J by 2 bases, with 12 bases between the two germline ends. This CDR3 is built from 14 residues. CDR1 is SGHRS and CDR2 is YFSETQ in the germline V gene. CDR3 bases: TGCGCCAGCAGCCGAGACAGGAAGAACTATGGCTACACCTTC. Its protein is CASSRDRKNYGYTF.

The V gene is TRBV14, the J gene TRBJ2-3, with a possible D match to TRBD2 (7 bases). Germline values: CDR1 SGHDN, CDR2 FVKESK. Deletions cut 2 bases from V and 1 base from J, with 13 bases between. The CDR3 consists of 16 residues. The CDR3 spells CASSQRGTIRTDTQYF. The DNA for the CDR3 is TGTGCCAGCAGCCAAAGGGGGACTATTCGCACAGATACGCAGTATTTT.

The chain is built from TRBV5-1 and TRBJ2-7; D might be TRBD1 (6 bases). With 4 bases removed from V and 2 bases from J, the gap between germline ends came to 13 bases. Germline assignment: CDR1 SGHRS and CDR2 YFSETQ. The CDR3 is 14 residues long. The CDR3, as DNA: TGCGCCAGCAGCCTAAGACAGGACCCCTACGAGCAGTACTTC. Translation gives CASSLRQDPYEQYF.

V usage is TRBV6-5 and J usage is TRBJ1-2, with D possibly TRBD1 on 5 matching bases. This CDR3 region has 12 residues. CDR1 is MNHEY, CDR2 SVGAGI, per germline. Trimming shortened V by 7 bases and J by 0 bases, and 6 bases separated the two germline ends. As DNA, the CDR3 is TGTGCCAGCACGGGGGCTAACTATGGCTACACCTTC. The encoded protein is CASTGANYGYTF.

The chain couples TRBV10-1 to TRBJ1-1; no firm D call. Trimming cost V 6 bases and J 1 base, with 15 bases left between them. Germline V gene sequence: CDR1 WNHNN, CDR2 SYGVQD (reference sequence). This CDR3 is 15 amino acids long. The CDR3 here is CASSNQTAGNTEAFF. The CDR3 bases are TGCGCCAGCAGCAACCAGACGGCGGGGAACACTGAAGCTTTCTTT.

Worth noting for this clone: Other DNA variants within this sample encode the same CDR3. This chain joins TRBV6-6 and TRBJ2-7; TRBD2 matches at 12 bases. Germline CDR1 reads MNHNY; CDR2 reads SVGAGI (reference sequence). After removal of 5 bases from V and 4 bases from J, the junction contained 3 bases not matched to a gene. This CDR3 is built from 14 residues. The CDR3, as DNA: TGTGCCAGCAGTAGGACTAGCGGGGCTTACGAGCAGTACTTC. Protein sequence: CASSRTSGAYEQYF.

CDR3 DNA: TGTGCCAGTAGTATAGCTGGGGGCGGCACTGGGGCCAACGTCCTGACTTTC. Amino acids: CASSIAGGGTGANVLTF. J is TRBJ2-6 and V is TRBV19; possible D gene TRBD1, 6 bases. V gave up 1 base and J gave up 2 bases, with 12 bases separating them. CDR3 length: 17 amino acids. Germline values: CDR1 LNHDA, CDR2 SQIVND (reference sequence).

The chain recombines TRBV5-1 with TRBJ2-7, with D perhaps matching TRBD1 (6 bases). The CDR3 has 15 amino acids. The V gene's germline CDR1 is SGHRS and CDR2 YFSETQ. Trimming removed 1 base from V and 0 bases from J, with 11 bases in between. For the CDR3, the DNA is TGCGCCAGCAGCTTGCCGGGACAAAGCTCCTACGAGCAGTACTTC. Protein product: CASSLPGQSSYEQYF. The full variable domain, in which reference TRBV5-1 and TRBJ2-7 provide the parts outside the CDR3, is KAGVTQTPRYLIKTRGQQVTLSCSPISGHRSVSWYQQTPGQGLQFLFEYFSETQRNKGNFPGRFSGRQFSNSRSEMNVSTLELGDSALYLCASSLPGQSSYEQYFGPGTRLTVT.

The chain combines TRBV4-3 with TRBJ2-3, with unresolved D. Germline V lookup: CDR1 LGHNA, CDR2 YSLEER. CDR3 length: 16 residues. V shed 1 base and J shed 2 bases, with 13 bases lying between them. DNA of the CDR3: TGCGCCAGCAGCCAAGGAACATCCCCTTTCACAGATACGCAGTATTTT. Its protein is CASSQGTSPFTDTQYF.

The V gene is TRBV12-5, the J gene TRBJ1-2; weak D call: TRBD1 (5 bases). Germline lookup yields CDR1 LGHNT and CDR2 FRNRAP. Between the trimmed V and J ends, which lost 3 bases and 6 bases, there was a span of 32 bases. This CDR3 is built from 20 residues. This CDR3 is CASGFPVHRGGQGKMHGYTF. In nucleotides, the CDR3 is TGTGCTAGTGGTTTTCCGGTACATCGGGGAGGGCAGGGAAAGATGCATGGCTACACCTTC.